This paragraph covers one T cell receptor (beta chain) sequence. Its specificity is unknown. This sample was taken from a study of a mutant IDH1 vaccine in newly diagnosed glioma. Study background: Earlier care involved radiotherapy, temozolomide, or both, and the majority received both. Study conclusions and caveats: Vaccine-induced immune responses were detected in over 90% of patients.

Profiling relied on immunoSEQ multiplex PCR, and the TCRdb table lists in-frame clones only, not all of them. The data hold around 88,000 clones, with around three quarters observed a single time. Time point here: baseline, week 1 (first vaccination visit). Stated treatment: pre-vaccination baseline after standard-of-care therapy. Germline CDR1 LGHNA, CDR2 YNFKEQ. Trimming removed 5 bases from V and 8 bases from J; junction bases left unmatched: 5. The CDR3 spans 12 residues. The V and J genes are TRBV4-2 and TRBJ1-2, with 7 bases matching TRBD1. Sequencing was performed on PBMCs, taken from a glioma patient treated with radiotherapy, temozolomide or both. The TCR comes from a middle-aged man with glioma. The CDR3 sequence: CASSFGTEGYTF. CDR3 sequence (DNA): TGTGCCAGCAGCTTCGGGACAGAAGGCTACACCTTC.